This entry features one TCR beta chain sequence. Its antigen is unidentified. The sample originates from a study of cytomegalovirus exposure and HLA in healthy donors. Study results and limitations: Sequencing depth across donors, presence/absence analyses assumed, was roughly uniform. The authors reported that TCR beta sequences could predict HLA-A and HLA-B alleles. These predictions were accurate for most subjects in the first cohort.

Germline V lookup: CDR1 MNHEY, CDR2 SVGAGI. This CDR3 is built from 13 residues. Trimming at V came to 4 bases and at J to 8 bases, leaving 7 bases not matched to a gene. The PCR contained 60 Vbeta and 13 Jbeta primers. The data were produced by immunoSEQ multiplex PCR, yet TCRdb's version contains in-frame clones alone and is incomplete. The sample includes about 95,000 clones, about 76% of them seen just once. The chain links TRBV6-5 to TRBJ1-2; 7 nucleotides match TRBD1. What was sequenced was PBMCs. This TCR derives from a woman in her thirties or forties in good health and CMV-seronegative. Here the CDR3 reads CASSFKGAGGYTF. In nucleotides, the CDR3 is TGTGCCAGCAGTTTCAAGGGGGCGGGAGGCTACACCTTC.